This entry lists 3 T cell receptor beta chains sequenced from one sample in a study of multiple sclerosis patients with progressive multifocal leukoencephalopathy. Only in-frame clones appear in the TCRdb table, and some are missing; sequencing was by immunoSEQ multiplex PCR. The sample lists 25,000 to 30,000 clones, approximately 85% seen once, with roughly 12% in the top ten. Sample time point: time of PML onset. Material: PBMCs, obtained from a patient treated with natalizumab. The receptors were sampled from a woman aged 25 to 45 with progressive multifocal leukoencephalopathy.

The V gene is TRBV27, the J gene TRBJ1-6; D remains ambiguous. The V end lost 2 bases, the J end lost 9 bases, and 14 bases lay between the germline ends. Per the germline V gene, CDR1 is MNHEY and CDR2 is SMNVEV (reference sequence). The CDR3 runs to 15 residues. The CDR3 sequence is CASSLNWAASSPLHF. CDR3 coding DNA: TGTGCCAGCAGTTTAAATTGGGCAGCGAGTTCACCCCTCCACTTT.

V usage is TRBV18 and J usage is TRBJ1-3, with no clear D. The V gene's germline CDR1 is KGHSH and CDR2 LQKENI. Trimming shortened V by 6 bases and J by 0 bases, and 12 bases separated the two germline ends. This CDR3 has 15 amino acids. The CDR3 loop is CASSPPSLSGNTIYF. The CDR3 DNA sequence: TGTGCCAGCTCTCCCCCCAGCCTCTCTGGAAACACCATATATTTT.

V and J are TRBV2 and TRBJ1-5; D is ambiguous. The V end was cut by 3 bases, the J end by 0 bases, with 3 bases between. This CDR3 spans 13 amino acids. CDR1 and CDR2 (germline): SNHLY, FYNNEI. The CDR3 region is CASSDNSNQPQHF. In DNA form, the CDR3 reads TGTGCCAGCAGTGATAATAGCAATCAGCCCCAGCATTTT.